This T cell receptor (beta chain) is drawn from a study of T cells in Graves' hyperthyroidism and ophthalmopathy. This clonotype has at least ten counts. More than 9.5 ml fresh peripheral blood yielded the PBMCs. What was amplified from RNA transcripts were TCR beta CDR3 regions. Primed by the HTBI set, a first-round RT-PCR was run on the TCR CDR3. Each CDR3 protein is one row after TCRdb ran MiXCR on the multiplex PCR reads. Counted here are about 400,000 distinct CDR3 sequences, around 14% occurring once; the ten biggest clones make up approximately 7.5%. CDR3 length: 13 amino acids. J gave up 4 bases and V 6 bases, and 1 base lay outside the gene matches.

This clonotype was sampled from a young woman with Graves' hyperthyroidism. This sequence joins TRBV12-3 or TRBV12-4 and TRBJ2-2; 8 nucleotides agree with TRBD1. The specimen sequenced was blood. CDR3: CASRTGATGELFF. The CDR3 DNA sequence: TGTGCCAGCAGGACAGGGGCCACCGGGGAGCTGTTTTTT.